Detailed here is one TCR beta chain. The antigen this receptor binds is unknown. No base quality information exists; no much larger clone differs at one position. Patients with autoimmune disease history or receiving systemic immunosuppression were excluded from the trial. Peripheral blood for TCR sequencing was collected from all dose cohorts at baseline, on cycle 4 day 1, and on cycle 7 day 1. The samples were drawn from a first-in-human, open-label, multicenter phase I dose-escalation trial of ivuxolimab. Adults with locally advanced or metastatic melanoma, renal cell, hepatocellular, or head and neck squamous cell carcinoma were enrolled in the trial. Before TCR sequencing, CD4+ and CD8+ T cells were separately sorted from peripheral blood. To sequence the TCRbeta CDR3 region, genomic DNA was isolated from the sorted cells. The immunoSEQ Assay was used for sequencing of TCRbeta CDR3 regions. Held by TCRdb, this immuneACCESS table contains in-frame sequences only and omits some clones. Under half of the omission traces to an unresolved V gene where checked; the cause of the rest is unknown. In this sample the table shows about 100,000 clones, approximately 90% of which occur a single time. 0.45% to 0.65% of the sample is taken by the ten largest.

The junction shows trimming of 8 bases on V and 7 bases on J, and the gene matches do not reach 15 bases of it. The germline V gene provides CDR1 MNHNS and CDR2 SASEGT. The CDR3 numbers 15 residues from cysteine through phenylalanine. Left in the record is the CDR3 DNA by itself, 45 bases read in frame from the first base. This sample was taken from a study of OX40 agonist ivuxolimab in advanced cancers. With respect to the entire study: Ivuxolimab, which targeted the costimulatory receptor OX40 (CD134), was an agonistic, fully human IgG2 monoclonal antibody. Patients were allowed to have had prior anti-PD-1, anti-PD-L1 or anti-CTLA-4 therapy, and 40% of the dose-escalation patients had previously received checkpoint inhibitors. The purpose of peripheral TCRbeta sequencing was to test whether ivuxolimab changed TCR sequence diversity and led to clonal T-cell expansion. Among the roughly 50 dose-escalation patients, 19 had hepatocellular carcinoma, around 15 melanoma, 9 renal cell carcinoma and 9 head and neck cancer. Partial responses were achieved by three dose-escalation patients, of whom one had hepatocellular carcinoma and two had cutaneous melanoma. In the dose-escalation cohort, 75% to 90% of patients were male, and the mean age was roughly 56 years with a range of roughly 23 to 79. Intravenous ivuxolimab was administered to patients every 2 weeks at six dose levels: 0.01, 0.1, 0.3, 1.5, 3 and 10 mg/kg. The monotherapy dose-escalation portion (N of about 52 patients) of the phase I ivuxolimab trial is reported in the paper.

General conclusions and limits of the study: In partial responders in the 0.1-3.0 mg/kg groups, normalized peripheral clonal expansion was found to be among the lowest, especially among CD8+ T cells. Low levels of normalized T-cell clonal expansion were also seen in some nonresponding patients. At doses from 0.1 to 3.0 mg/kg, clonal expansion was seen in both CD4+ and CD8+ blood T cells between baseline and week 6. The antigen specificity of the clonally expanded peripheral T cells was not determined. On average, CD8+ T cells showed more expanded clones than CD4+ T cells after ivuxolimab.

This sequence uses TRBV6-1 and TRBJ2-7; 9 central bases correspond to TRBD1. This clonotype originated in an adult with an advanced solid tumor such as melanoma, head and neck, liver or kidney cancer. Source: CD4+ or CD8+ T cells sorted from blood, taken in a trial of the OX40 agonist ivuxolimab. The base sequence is TGTGCCAGCTGCCGGACAGGACAGGGGCTTCAAGAGCAGTACTTC. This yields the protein CASCRTGQGLQEQYF.